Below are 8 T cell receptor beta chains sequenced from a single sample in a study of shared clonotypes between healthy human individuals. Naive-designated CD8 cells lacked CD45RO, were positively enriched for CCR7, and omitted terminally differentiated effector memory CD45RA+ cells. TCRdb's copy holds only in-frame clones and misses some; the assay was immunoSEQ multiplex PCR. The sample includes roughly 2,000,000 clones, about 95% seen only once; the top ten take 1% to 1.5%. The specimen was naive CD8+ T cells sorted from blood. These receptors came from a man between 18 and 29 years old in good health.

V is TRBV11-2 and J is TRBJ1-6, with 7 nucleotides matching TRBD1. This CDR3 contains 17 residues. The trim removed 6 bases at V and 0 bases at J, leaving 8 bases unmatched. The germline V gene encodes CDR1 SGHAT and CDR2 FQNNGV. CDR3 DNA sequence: TGTGCCAGCAGTTCGGGGACAGCCTTCTCCTATAATTCACCCCTCCACTTT. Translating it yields CASSSGTAFSYNSPLHF. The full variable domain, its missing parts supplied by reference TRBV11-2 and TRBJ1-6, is EAGVAQSPRYKIIEKRQSVAFWCNPISGHATLYWYQQILGQGPKLLIQFQNNGVVDDSQLPKDRFSAERLKGVDSTLKIQPAKLEDSAVYLCASSSGTAFSYNSPLHFGNGTRLTVT.

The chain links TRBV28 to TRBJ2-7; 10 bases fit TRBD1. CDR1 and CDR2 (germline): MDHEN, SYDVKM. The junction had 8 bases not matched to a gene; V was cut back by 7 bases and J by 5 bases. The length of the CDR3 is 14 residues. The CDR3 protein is CASKMTGGADEQYF. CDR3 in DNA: TGTGCCAGCAAAATGACAGGGGGCGCCGACGAGCAGTACTTC. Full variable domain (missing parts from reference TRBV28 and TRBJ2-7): DVKVTQSSRYLVKRTGEKVFLECVQDMDHENMFWYRQDPGLGLRLIYFSYDVKMKEKGDIPEGYSVSREKKERFSLILESASTNQTSMYLCASKMTGGADEQYFGPGTRLTVT.

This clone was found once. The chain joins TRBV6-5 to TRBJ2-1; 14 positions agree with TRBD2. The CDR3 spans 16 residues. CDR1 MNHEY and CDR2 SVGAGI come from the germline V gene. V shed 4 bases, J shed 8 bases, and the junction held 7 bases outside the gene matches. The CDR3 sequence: CASSSTSGGEEDEQFF. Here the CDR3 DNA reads TGTGCCAGCAGTTCGACTAGCGGGGGGGAGGAGGATGAGCAGTTCTTC.

The DNA for the CDR3 is TGTGCCAGCAGTTACTCGTATCTGGGAATGGCCTACGAGCAGTACTTC. It translates to CASSYSYLGMAYEQYF. V usage is TRBV6-5 and J usage is TRBJ2-7; the D is unclear. Germline CDR1 MNHEY, CDR2 SVGAGI. This CDR3 has 16 residues. Trimming shortened V by 0 bases and J by 2 bases, and 14 bases separated the two germline ends.

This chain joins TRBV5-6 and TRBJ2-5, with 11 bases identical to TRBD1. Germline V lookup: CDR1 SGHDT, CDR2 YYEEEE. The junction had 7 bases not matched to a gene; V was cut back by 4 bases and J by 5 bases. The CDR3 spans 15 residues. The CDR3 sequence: CASSHRTGGAETQYF. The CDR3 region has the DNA TGTGCCAGCAGCCATCGGACAGGGGGCGCGGAGACCCAGTACTTC.

The chain's CDR3 is CASSLTGYNSPLHF. Here the CDR3 DNA reads TGTGCCAGCAGCTTGACAGGGTATAATTCACCCCTCCACTTT. The rearrangement joins TRBV5-4 to TRBJ1-6; weak D call: TRBD1 (6 bases). In germline, CDR1 is SGHNT, CDR2 YYREEE (reference sequence). This CDR3 is built from 14 residues. With 1 base removed from V and 4 bases from J, the gap between germline ends came to 6 bases.

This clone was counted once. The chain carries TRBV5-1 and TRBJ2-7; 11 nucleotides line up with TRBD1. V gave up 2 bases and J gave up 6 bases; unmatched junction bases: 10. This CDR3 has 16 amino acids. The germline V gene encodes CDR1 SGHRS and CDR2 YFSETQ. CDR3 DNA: TGCGCCAGCAGCTTTTACCCGGACAGGGGGCAATCCGAGCAGTACTTC. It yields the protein CASSFYPDRGQSEQYF.

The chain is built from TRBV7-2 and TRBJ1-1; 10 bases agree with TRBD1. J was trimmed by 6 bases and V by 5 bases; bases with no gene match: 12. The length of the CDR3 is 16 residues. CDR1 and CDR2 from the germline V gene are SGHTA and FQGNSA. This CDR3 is CASSQTTGGLGAEAFF. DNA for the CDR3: TGTGCCAGCAGCCAAACGACAGGGGGCCTAGGGGCTGAAGCTTTCTTT.